The 7 T cell receptor beta chains listed next were all sequenced from one sample in a study of blood T cells in healthy people across ages (dated by TCRdb to between 2014 and 2016). Library preparation used 5' RACE. The instrument given in TCRdb is Illumina HiSeq 2500. A second PCR of roughly 7 to 11 cycles was performed with a sample-barcoded 5' primer and a J-beta primer mix. Clones were called with MiXCR by TCRdb after fastp trimmed the public reads at Q25, and only in-frame beta chains were retained. Each CDR3 protein appears once, grouped with its most common genes and DNA. Within this sample are some 1.5 million distinct CDR3 sequences, with roughly 30% of them counted one time only. The biggest ten clones account for 7% to 9% of the sample. Sequencing was performed on blood. The receptors were gathered from a woman between 25 and 40 years old in good health.

There are a few counts of this clonotype. The gene calls are TRBV5-1 and TRBJ2-6; D possibly corresponds to TRBD1 (5 bases). The CDR3 sequence is 18 residues long. The V end lost 0 bases, the J end lost 0 bases, and 13 bases lay between the germline ends. Germline V gene data show CDR1 as SGHRS and CDR2 as YFSETQ. The CDR3, as DNA: TGCGCCAGCAGCTTGGGGGGCACGTTGGGCTCTGGGGCCAACGTCCTGACTTTC. Protein: CASSLGGTLGSGANVLTF.

The chain has TRBV5-1 and TRBJ2-1, with no clear D. Looked up from germline, CDR1 is SGHRS and CDR2 is YFSETQ. This CDR3 has 15 residues. V was clipped by 1 base and J by 9 bases, with 17 bases between them. The CDR3, as DNA: TGCGCCAGCAGCTTGCAACCTTCCCCAACGGGTGAGCAGTTCTTC. Translation: CASSLQPSPTGEQFF. The variable domain in full, with the rest retrieved from reference TRBV5-1 and TRBJ2-1, is KAGVTQTPRYLIKTRGQQVTLSCSPISGHRSVSWYQQTPGQGLQFLFEYFSETQRNKGNFPGRFSGRQFSNSRSEMNVSTLELGDSALYLCASSLQPSPTGEQFFGPGTRLTVL.

Remarks on this clonotype: A far more abundant clone sits one base away, making this likely a read error. The chain employs TRBV5-1 and TRBJ2-6, with D possibly being TRBD1 (5 bases). The length of the CDR3 is 15 residues. Germline V gene sequence: CDR1 SGHRS, CDR2 YFSETQ. CDR3 sequence: CASSFRVSGASVLTF. CDR3 nucleotide sequence: TGCGCCAGCAGCTTTCGTGTGTCTGGGGCCAGCGTCCTGACTTTC. Together with reference TRBV5-1 and TRBJ2-6, the CDR3 gives the full variable domain: KAGVTQTPRYLIKTRGQQVTLSCSPISGHRSVSWYQQTPGQGLQFLFEYFSETQRNKGNFPGRFSGRQFSNSRSEMNVSTLELGDSALYLCASSFRVSGASVLTFGAGSRLTVL.

This chain links TRBV12-3 or TRBV12-4 with TRBJ2-3, with 7 nucleotides matching TRBD1. This CDR3 region has 16 residues. Losses at the gene ends were 3 bases for V and 1 base for J; bases not matched to a gene: 7. CDR3: CASSFSEGAGTDTQYF. The CDR3 DNA reads as TGTGCCAGCAGTTTTAGCGAGGGGGCGGGCACAGATACGCAGTATTTT.

As concerns this clonotype: A much more abundant neighbour one base away suggests this may be a read error. This rearrangement joins TRBV12-3 or TRBV12-4 to TRBJ2-4; 9 nucleotides match TRBD2. Trimming cost V 6 bases and J 9 bases; bases outside gene matches: 9. This CDR3 contains 14 residues. Here the CDR3 reads CASRMDLAGSIQYF. CDR3 in DNA: TGTGCCAGCAGAATGGATCTAGCGGGAAGCATTCAGTACTTC.

The table lists this clonotype with many counts. V is TRBV30 and J is TRBJ2-7, with a possible D match to TRBD2 (5 bases). Looked up from germline, CDR1 is GTSNPN and CDR2 is SVGIG (reference sequence). The CDR3 extends over 15 amino acids. V was clipped by 0 bases and J by 6 bases, with 18 bases between them. For the CDR3, the DNA is TGTGCCTGGAGTGTCCGCATCGGAGAGGGCTCCGAGCAGTACTTC. Residues: CAWSVRIGEGSEQYF. Combining the CDR3 with reference TRBV30 and TRBJ2-7 gives the whole variable domain SQTIHQWPATLVQPVGSPLSLECTVEGTSNPNLYWYRQAAGRGLQLLFYSVGIGQISSEVPQNLSASRPQDRQFILSSKKLLLSDSGFYLCAWSVRIGEGSEQYFGPGTRLTVT.

The sample holds many counts of this clonotype. The V and J genes are TRBV11-1 and TRBJ2-7; 9 bases agree with TRBD1. CDR1 SGHAT and CDR2 FQDESV come from the germline V gene (reference sequence). The CDR3 sequence is 16 residues long. Losses at the gene ends were 5 bases for V and 2 bases for J; bases not matched to a gene: 10. This CDR3 is CASSELTGGITYEQYF. CDR3 in DNA: TGTGCCAGCAGCGAATTGACAGGGGGTATCACCTACGAGCAGTACTTC.